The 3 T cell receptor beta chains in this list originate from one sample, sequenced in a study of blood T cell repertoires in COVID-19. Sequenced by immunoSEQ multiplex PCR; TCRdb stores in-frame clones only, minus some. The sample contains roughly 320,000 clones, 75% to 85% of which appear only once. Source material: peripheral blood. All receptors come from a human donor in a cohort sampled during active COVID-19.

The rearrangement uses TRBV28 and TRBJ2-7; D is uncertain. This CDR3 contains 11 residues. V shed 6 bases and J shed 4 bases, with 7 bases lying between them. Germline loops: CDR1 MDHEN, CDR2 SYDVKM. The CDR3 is CASSPRYEQYF. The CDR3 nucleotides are TGTGCCAGCAGCCCTAGATACGAGCAGTACTTC. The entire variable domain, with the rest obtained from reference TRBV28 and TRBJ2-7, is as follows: DVKVTQSSRYLVKRTGEKVFLECVQDMDHENMFWYRQDPGLGLRLIYFSYDVKMKEKGDIPEGYSVSREKKERFSLILESASTNQTSMYLCASSPRYEQYFGPGTRLTVT.

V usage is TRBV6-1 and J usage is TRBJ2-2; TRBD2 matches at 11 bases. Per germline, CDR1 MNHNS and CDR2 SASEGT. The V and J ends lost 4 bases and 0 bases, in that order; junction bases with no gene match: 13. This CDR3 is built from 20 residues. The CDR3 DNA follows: TGTGCCAGCAGTGTCCTCCCCGGACTAGCGGGTATCGCGAACACCGGGGAGCTGTTTTTT. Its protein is CASSVLPGLAGIANTGELFF.

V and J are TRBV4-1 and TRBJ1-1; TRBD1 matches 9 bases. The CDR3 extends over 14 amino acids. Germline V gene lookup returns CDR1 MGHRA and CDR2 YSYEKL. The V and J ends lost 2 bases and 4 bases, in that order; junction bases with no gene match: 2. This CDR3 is CASSQWTGATEAFF. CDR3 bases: TGCGCCAGCAGCCAATGGACAGGGGCCACTGAAGCTTTCTTT.